A single T cell receptor (beta chain) is shown here with its context. Its antigen is not known. A read error may be the cause here, since a much bigger clone is one base away. The data belong to a study of regulatory T cells in long-lasting Graves disease. General study results and limits: Among the persistent patients, 2,741 public clonotypes were shared, more than the roughly 990 shared among new patients.

Both iRepertoire HTBI primers and Arm-PCR of CDR3 regions were used to build the TCR beta libraries. TCRdb passed the multiplex PCR reads through MiXCR, listing each CDR3 protein once. This sample has 600,000 to 650,000 distinct CDR3 sequences; around 17% occur once, and the top ten carry under 20%. Specified time point: newly diagnosed GD, antithyroid drugs for less than 3 months. PBMCs provided the RNA from which the TCR library was made. This sample was also put to use in a study of T cells in Graves' hyperthyroidism and ophthalmopathy. As that study records: A 13 V-J model separated ophthalmopathy from stable hyperthyroidism.

The TCR was taken from a woman aged 25-40 years with Graves disease. This material consisted of peripheral blood mononuclear cells (PBMCs), taken at new diagnosis, from a patient treated with antithyroid drugs.

The CDR3 nucleotides read TGTGCCAGCAGCGCAGGCCAAATCGATCAGCCCCAGCATTTT. Amino acid sequence: CASSAGQIDQPQHF. The V gene is TRBV9, the J gene TRBJ1-5, with D uncertain. There are 14 residues in the CDR3. Germline CDR1 SGDLS, CDR2 YYNGEE. Between the trimmed V and J ends, which lost 3 bases and 5 bases, there was a span of 12 bases.